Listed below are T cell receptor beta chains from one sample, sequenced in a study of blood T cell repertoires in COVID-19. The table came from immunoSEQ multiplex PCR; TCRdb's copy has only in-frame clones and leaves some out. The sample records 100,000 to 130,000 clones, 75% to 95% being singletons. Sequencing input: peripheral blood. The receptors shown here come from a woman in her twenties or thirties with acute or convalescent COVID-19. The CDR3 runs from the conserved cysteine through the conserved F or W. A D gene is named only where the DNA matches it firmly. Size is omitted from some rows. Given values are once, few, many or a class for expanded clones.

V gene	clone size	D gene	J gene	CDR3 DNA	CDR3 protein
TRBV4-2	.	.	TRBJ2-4	TGTGCCAGCAGCCAAGATCTGACTAGGGGTAACATTCAGTACTTC	CASSQDLTRGNIQYF
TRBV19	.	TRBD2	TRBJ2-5	TGTGCCAGTAGTATAGGGCTGACTCCGGGACTAGCGGGACTCAAAGAGACCCAGTACTTC	CASSIGLTPGLAGLKETQYF
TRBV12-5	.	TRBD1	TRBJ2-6	TGTGCTAGTGGTGACAGGGGATTGTCTTCTGGGGCCAACGTCCTGACTTTC	CASGDRGLSSGANVLTF
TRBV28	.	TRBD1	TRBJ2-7	TGTGCCACCTGGGACAGCTCCTACGAGCAGTACTTC	CATWDSSYEQYF
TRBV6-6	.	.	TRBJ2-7	TGTGCCAGCAGGTCCGACGCCAGGGGCGAGCAGTACTTC	CASRSDARGEQYF
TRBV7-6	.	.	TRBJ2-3	TGTGCCAGCAGCCCGCTTACTTCCACAGATACGCAGTATTTT	CASSPLTSTDTQYF
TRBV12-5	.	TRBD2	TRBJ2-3	TGTGCTAGTGGCCCCCGGACTAGCGGCGATAGAGATACGCAGTATTTT	CASGPRTSGDRDTQYF
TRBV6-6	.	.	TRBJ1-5	TGTGCCAGCGGCGGCAAGCCCCAGCATTTT	CASGGKPQHF
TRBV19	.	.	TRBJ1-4	TGTGCCAGTAGTTGGGTTTCGGCGGGGACGGTTGAAAAACTGTTTTTT	CASSWVSAGTVEKLFF
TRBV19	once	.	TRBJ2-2	TGTGCCACCACAGAGGGCACCGGGGAGCTGTTTTTT	CATTEGTGELFF
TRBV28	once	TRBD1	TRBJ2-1	TGTGCCAGCAGCACCGGGACAGGGTATGTCTTC	CASSTGTGYVF
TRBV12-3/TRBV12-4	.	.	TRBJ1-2	TGTGCCAGCAGTTTTGGGAGGATTGTCTACACCTTC	CASSFGRIVYTF
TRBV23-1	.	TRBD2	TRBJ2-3	TGCGCCAGCAGTCGCCCGCCTTGGACTAGAGGCCCCACAGATACGCAGTATTTT	CASSRPPWTRGPTDTQYF
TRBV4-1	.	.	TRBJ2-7	TGCGCCAGCAGCCCGGGAAGAAAATACGAGCAGTACTTC	CASSPGRKYEQYF
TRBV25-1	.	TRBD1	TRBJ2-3	TGTGCCAGCAGAAGAGCCGGGACAGCTATAGATACGCAGTATTTT	CASRRAGTAIDTQYF
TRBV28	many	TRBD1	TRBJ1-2	TGTGCCAGCAGTACCCTTGGGACAGGCTTCCGCTACACCTTC	CASSTLGTGFRYTF
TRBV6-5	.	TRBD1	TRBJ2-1	TGTGCCAGCAGTTTCGACAGGGCCCAGTTCTTC	CASSFDRAQFF
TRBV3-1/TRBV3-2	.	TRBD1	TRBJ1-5	TGTGCCATACAACCGGGACAGGGGGCGATCTTTTGCAATCAGCCCCAGCATTTT	CAIQPGQGAIFCNQPQHF
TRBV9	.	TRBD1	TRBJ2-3	TGTGCCAGCAGCGGAGGGGACAGTAGCACAGATACGCAGTATTTT	CASSGGDSSTDTQYF
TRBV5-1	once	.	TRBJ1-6	TGCGCCAGCAGCTTGGGACAGTTCAGGTATAATTCACCCCTCCACTTT	CASSLGQFRYNSPLHF
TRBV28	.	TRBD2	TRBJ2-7	TGTGCCAGCAGTTTAAGAGCGGGAGACGGCGAGCAGTACTTC	CASSLRAGDGEQYF
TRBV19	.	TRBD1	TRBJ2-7	TGTGCCAGTAGTAAGGGGACAGGCAAATACGAGCAGTACTTC	CASSKGTGKYEQYF
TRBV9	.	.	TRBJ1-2	TGTGCCAGCAGGGGAATCGGGGTTAAGTATGGCTACACCTTC	CASRGIGVKYGYTF
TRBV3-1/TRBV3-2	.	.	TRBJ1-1	TGTGCCAGCAGCCAAGATTATGTCAGAGGACAGTTGAACACTGAAGCTTTCTTT	CASSQDYVRGQLNTEAFF
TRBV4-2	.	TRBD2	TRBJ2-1	TGTGCCAGCAGCCAAAATTGGCTAGCGGTCTACTCCTACAATGAGCAGTTCTTC	CASSQNWLAVYSYNEQFF
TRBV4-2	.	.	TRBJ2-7	TGTGCCAGCAGCCAGGACAGCTACGAGCAGTACTTC	CASSQDSYEQYF
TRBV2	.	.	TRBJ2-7	TGTGCCAGTCGGGACTTCGACCCCGCCGAGCAGTACTTC	CASRDFDPAEQYF
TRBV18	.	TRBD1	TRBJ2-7	TGTGCCAGCTCAAGACAGGGGGGCTCCTACGAGCAGTACTTC	CASSRQGGSYEQYF
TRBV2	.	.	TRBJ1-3	TGTGCCAGCACTACAACCGGGACACCCCACTCTGGAAACACCATATATTTT	CASTTTGTPHSGNTIYF
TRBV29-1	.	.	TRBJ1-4	TGCAGCGTTGTATCGGGGGGTCCGGTTGAAAAACTGTTTTTT	CSVVSGGPVEKLFF
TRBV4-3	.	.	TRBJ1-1	TGCGCCAGCAGCCAAGAAGACAGGTGGAACACTGAAGCTTTCTTT	CASSQEDRWNTEAFF